The next 23 T cell receptor beta chains were all read from a single sample in a study of T-cell memory formation after mild COVID-19. TCRdb recomputed calls from the 5' RACE reads with MiXCR, one row per CDR3 protein. The data show almost 250,000 distinct CDR3 sequences, about 16% seen once. The source material was PBMCs or a T cell subset sorted from them (not recorded which). Source of these receptors: an adult woman who had mild COVID-19 (a few samples of this study predate the infection). Cell type and time point are not known.

The J gene is TRBJ2-1, the V gene TRBV29-1; D is perhaps TRBD1 or TRBD2 (5 bases each). The CDR3 runs to 13 residues. Germline V gene data show CDR1 as SQVTM and CDR2 as ANQGSEA. The CDR3 here is CSEVGTSPDEQFF. CDR3 DNA sequence: TGCAGTGAAGTCGGGACCTCACCCGATGAGCAGTTCTTC.

This clonotype has a handful of counts. This rearrangement joins TRBV12-3 or TRBV12-4 to TRBJ2-2, with no clear D. The V end lost 0 bases, the J end lost 4 bases, and 6 bases lay between the germline ends. The CDR3 contains 14 residues. The CDR3 sequence: CASSLAPTTGELFF. The CDR3 DNA is TGTGCCAGCAGTTTAGCCCCAACCACCGGGGAGCTGTTTTTT.

The rearrangement links TRBV9 to TRBJ2-1; the D is unclear. The V gene lost 1 base and the J gene lost 5 bases, with 7 bases spanning the gap. Germline V gene sequence: CDR1 SGDLS, CDR2 YYNGEE. The length of the CDR3 is 13 residues. The CDR3 reads CASSVLAHNEQFF. For the CDR3, the DNA is TGTGCCAGCAGCGTATTAGCACACAATGAGCAGTTCTTC.

This clonotype occurred a few times. The J gene is TRBJ2-7, the V gene TRBV7-2; TRBD1 matches 10 bases. CDR1 SGHTA and CDR2 FQGNSA come from the germline V gene. The CDR3 is 17 amino acids. V was clipped by 0 bases and J by 3 bases; unmatched bases: 8. The CDR3 loop is CASSLAQTGGIGYEQYF. In DNA, the CDR3 is TGTGCCAGCAGCTTAGCGCAGACAGGGGGCATCGGCTACGAGCAGTACTTC.

The genes are TRBV7-3 and TRBJ2-3; possibly TRBD2 for D (6 bases). The germline V gene encodes CDR1 SGHTA and CDR2 FQGTGA. V was shortened by 2 bases and J by 1 base, with 13 bases between the two germline ends. CDR3 length: 16 amino acids. CDR3 sequence reads: CASSLGAGYGTDTQYF. The CDR3 region has the DNA TGTGCCAGCAGCTTAGGAGCGGGTTATGGCACAGATACGCAGTATTTT.

The V call is TRBV29-1, the J call TRBJ2-5; possibly TRBD1 for D (6 bases). The CDR3 length is 16 residues. Trimming removed 6 bases at V and 1 base at J, with 21 bases between. Per the germline V gene, CDR1 is SQVTM and CDR2 is ANQGSEA. CDR3: CSVTQGGDRSQETQYF. In DNA form, the CDR3 reads TGCAGCGTCACCCAAGGGGGAGATAGATCCCAAGAGACCCAGTACTTC.

The V call is TRBV11-2, the J call TRBJ2-1; no clear D. The CDR3 contains 13 residues. The V end was cut by 7 bases, the J end by 5 bases, with 12 bases between. Germline V gives CDR1 SGHAT, CDR2 FQNNGV. The CDR3 reads CASTQSGDNEQFF. CDR3 DNA: TGTGCCAGCACCCAGTCGGGCGACAATGAGCAGTTCTTC. Together with reference TRBV11-2 and TRBJ2-1, the CDR3 gives the full variable domain: EAGVAQSPRYKIIEKRQSVAFWCNPISGHATLYWYQQILGQGPKLLIQFQNNGVVDDSQLPKDRFSAERLKGVDSTLKIQPAKLEDSAVYLCASTQSGDNEQFFGPGTRLTVL.

The chain uses TRBV10-3 and TRBJ2-6; 10 positions agree with TRBD1. Germline lookup yields CDR1 ENHRY and CDR2 SYGVKD. Losses at the gene ends were 3 bases for V and 0 bases for J; bases not matched to a gene: 5. This CDR3 has 18 amino acids. The CDR3 nucleotides are TGTGCCATCAGTGATGCCGGGACAGGGGACTCTGGGGCCAACGTCCTGACTTTC. Amino acid sequence: CAISDAGTGDSGANVLTF.

The V gene is TRBV5-1, the J gene TRBJ1-1; D is uncertain. The CDR3 extends over 12 amino acids. Germline values: CDR1 SGHRS, CDR2 YFSETQ. Trimming pared 1 base from V and 5 bases from J, leaving 6 bases between. The CDR3 DNA sequence: TGCGCCAGCAGCTTGACGACTACTGAAGCTTTCTTT. The encoded protein is CASSLTTTEAFF.

This clonotype has more than one count but fewer than ten. The V gene is TRBV6-6, the J gene TRBJ2-2, with 9 bases fitting TRBD1. CDR3 size: 16 residues. V trimming: 7 bases; J trimming: 1 base; junction bases outside the gene matches: 7. CDR1 MNHNY and CDR2 SVGAGI come from the germline V gene (reference sequence). In DNA form, the CDR3 reads TGTGCCAGCAAAAAGGGGGGACAGGGGAACACCGGGGAGCTGTTTTTT. Residues: CASKKGGQGNTGELFF.

V and J are TRBV23-1 and TRBJ2-2; tentatively, D is TRBD2 (6 bases). TRBV23-1 is sorted into the ORF group, with uncertain function. The CDR3 contains 16 residues. Trimming removed 4 bases at V and 4 bases at J, with 16 bases between. CDR3 sequence (DNA): TGCGCCAGCAGTCCCCGGGCAGGGCGGGGCACCGGGGAGCTGTTTTTT. As protein: CASSPRAGRGTGELFF.

The CDR3 region has the DNA TGTGCCAGCAGCCCCTGGGGGGGGGCCTCAGATACGCAGTATTTT. It codes for CASSPWGGASDTQYF. This rearrangement joins TRBV12-3 or TRBV12-4 to TRBJ2-3; possible D gene TRBD2, 7 bases. V was pared by 6 bases and J by 4 bases, with 17 bases between. This CDR3 comprises 15 residues.

This clonotype was detected a few times. The gene calls are TRBV29-1 and TRBJ1-1; D unclear. The germline CDR1 and CDR2 sequences are SQVTM and ANQGSEA. Deletions cut 5 bases from V and 0 bases from J, with 10 bases between. The CDR3 spans 13 residues. The CDR3 DNA reads TGCAGCGTTTCCCCTAGGATGAACACTGAAGCTTTCTTT. Translation: CSVSPRMNTEAFF.

This clonotype has only a few counts. V and J are TRBV12-3 or TRBV12-4 and TRBJ2-1; possibly TRBD1 for D (5 bases). V gave up 6 bases and J gave up 0 bases, with 12 bases separating them. The CDR3 has 15 residues. The CDR3 sequence is CASRSSGASYNEQFF. The CDR3 nucleotides are TGTGCCAGCAGGTCGTCTGGGGCCTCCTACAATGAGCAGTTCTTC.

V is TRBV7-2 and J is TRBJ1-2, with a possible D match to TRBD1 (6 bases). Germline V gene lookup returns CDR1 SGHTA and CDR2 FQGNSA. Between the trimmed V and J ends, which lost 0 bases and 6 bases, there was a span of 14 bases. The CDR3 has 15 residues. The CDR3 region has the DNA TGTGCCAGCAGCTTAGCGGGCAGGGGTGAGAATGGCTACACCTTC. The encoded protein is CASSLAGRGENGYTF.

J is TRBJ2-3 and V is TRBV15, with 10 positions matching TRBD2. Germline V gene data show CDR1 as LNHNV and CDR2 as YYDKDF (reference sequence). The CDR3 is made up of 15 amino acids. V shed 5 bases, J shed 8 bases, and the junction held 10 bases outside the gene matches. The CDR3 bases are TGTGCCACCAGCGAACTTCTAGCGGGAGCAGCTACGCAGTATTTT. Translating it yields CATSELLAGAATQYF.

This chain joins TRBV7-2 and TRBJ2-2; D not certain. V shed 3 bases and J shed 4 bases, with 9 bases lying between them. CDR3 size: 14 residues. Germline CDR1 is SGHTA and CDR2 is FQGNSA. Written as DNA, the CDR3 is TGTGCCAGCAGCTTCGGTCGCGGCACCGGGGAGCTGTTTTTT. Its translation: CASSFGRGTGELFF.

The chain is built from TRBV29-1 and TRBJ1-1; D unclear. The CDR3 is made up of 13 amino acids. The V gene lost 6 bases and the J gene lost 5 bases, with 16 bases spanning the gap. CDR1 is SQVTM and CDR2 is ANQGSEA in the germline V gene. In nucleotides, the CDR3 is TGCAGCGTCCCTGACTTGAGAGGGACTGAAGCTTTCTTT. Its protein is CSVPDLRGTEAFF.

This clonotype was seen just once. The chain uses TRBV7-3 and TRBJ2-1, with 13 positions matching TRBD2. Germline CDR1 and CDR2: SGHTA and FQGTGA. With 7 bases clipped from V and 9 bases from J, the junction kept 6 bases outside the gene matches. The CDR3 runs 14 residues. CDR3 coding DNA: TGTGCCAGCACTACCGGACTAGCGGGAGCTGAGCAGTTCTTC. This translates into CASTTGLAGAEQFF.

This clonotype was detected a few times. The chain links TRBV6-2 or TRBV6-3 to TRBJ1-2; 12 bases agree with TRBD1. Unmatched junction bases numbered 6, after V lost 6 bases and J lost 4 bases. This CDR3 has 15 residues. CDR1 and CDR2 (germline): MNHEY, SVGEGT. The CDR3: CASRWDRGPTYGYTF. CDR3 DNA: TGTGCCAGCAGGTGGGACAGGGGGCCAACCTATGGCTACACCTTC.

V is TRBV2 and J is TRBJ2-5; TRBD2 matches at 14 bases. The CDR3 is 15 residues long. V trimming: 2 bases; J trimming: 7 bases; junction bases outside the gene matches: 3. The V gene's germline CDR1 is SNHLY and CDR2 FYNNEI. The CDR3 DNA follows: TGTGCCAGCAGTGAATCCGGGACTAGCGGGGGGACCCAGTACTTC. It specifies CASSESGTSGGTQYF.

In this sample, this clonotype turned up many times. The chain carries TRBV18 and TRBJ1-5, with unresolved D. The V end was cut by 8 bases, the J end by 5 bases, with 16 bases between. CDR3 length: 14 amino acids. Germline CDR1 is KGHSH and CDR2 is LQKENI. This chain's CDR3 is CASGSSRGDQPQHF. CDR3 DNA sequence: TGTGCCAGCGGGTCCTCCCGTGGAGATCAGCCCCAGCATTTT.

The V call is TRBV29-1, the J call TRBJ2-7; TRBD1 agrees at 7 bases. Per germline, CDR1 SQVTM and CDR2 ANQGSEA. V was clipped by 6 bases and J by 3 bases; unmatched bases: 8. The CDR3 is made up of 13 amino acids. This CDR3 reads CSVAARQGYEQYF. Here the CDR3 DNA reads TGCAGCGTGGCAGCTCGACAGGGCTACGAGCAGTACTTC.